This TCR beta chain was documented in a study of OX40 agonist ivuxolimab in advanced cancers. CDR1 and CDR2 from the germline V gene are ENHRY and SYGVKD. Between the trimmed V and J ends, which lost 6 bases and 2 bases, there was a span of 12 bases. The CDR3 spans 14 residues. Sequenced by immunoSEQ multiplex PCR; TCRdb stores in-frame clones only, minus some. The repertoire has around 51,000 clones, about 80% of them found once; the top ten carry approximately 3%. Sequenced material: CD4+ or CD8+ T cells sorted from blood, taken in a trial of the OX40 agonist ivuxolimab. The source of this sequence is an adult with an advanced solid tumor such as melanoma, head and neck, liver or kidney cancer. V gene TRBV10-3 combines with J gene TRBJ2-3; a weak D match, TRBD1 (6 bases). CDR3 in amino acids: CAISARDTTDTQYF. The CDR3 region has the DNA TGTGCCATCAGCGCCCGGGACACCACAGATACGCAGTATTTT.